These 23 T cell receptor beta chains originate from one sample sequenced in a study of cytomegalovirus exposure and HLA in healthy donors. Use of 60 Vbeta and 13 Jbeta primers characterized the PCR. Sequencing was performed with immunoSEQ multiplex PCR; in TCRdb, only in-frame clones are kept and a portion is missing. This sample has roughly 120,000 clones; about four fifths occur once, and the top ten carry more than 20%. The sequencing input was PBMCs. Every receptor here comes from a man under 40 in good health and CMV-seropositive.

This chain links TRBV5-4 with TRBJ2-7, with D possibly matching TRBD2 (6 bases). The germline V and J ends were trimmed by 4 bases and 4 bases, with 9 bases remaining between them. Per germline, CDR1 SGHNT and CDR2 YYREEE (reference sequence). The CDR3 is made up of 12 amino acids. The CDR3 nucleotides read TGTGCCAGCAGCCGACGGGGGTACGAGCAGTACTTC. Translation: CASSRRGYEQYF. Drawing the rest from reference TRBV5-4 and TRBJ2-7, the complete variable domain is ETGVTQSPTHLIKTRGQQVTLRCSSQSGHNTVSWYQQALGQGPQFIFQYYREEENGRGNFPPRFSGLQFPNYSSELNVNALELDDSALYLCASSRRGYEQYFGPGTRLTVT.

The gene calls are TRBV10-3 and TRBJ2-7; 7 bases align to TRBD1. The ends lost 6 bases at V and 5 bases at J; junction bases unmatched: 13. Per germline, CDR1 ENHRY and CDR2 SYGVKD. CDR3 length equals 15 residues. This chain's CDR3 is CAISYKQGVLDEQYF. The CDR3 DNA follows: TGTGCCATCAGCTATAAGCAGGGGGTCTTGGACGAGCAGTACTTC.

The chain uses TRBV11-2 and TRBJ2-1; possible D gene TRBD2, 6 bases. V was pared by 5 bases and J by 8 bases, with 10 bases between. Germline assignment: CDR1 SGHAT and CDR2 FQNNGV. CDR3 length: 12 residues. In DNA, the CDR3 is TGTGCCAGCAGCCTTAGCGGCGATGAGCAGTTCTTC. Translation gives CASSLSGDEQFF.

In this sample, this clone turned up once. J is TRBJ2-5 and V is TRBV9; 7 bases agree with TRBD2. CDR1 is SGDLS and CDR2 is YYNGEE in the germline V gene. The V and J ends lost 0 bases and 1 base, in that order; junction bases with no gene match: 9. CDR3 size: 17 residues. The CDR3 spells CASSVGASGVIQETQYF. CDR3 in DNA: TGTGCCAGCAGCGTAGGGGCTAGCGGAGTTATCCAAGAGACCCAGTACTTC.

V usage is TRBV30 and J usage is TRBJ1-1; TRBD1 might be the D (5 bases). This CDR3 has 12 residues. The germline gives CDR1 GTSNPN, CDR2 SVGIG (reference sequence). The V and J ends lost 4 bases and 4 bases respectively, with 10 bases between them. In DNA form, the CDR3 reads TGTGCCTGGAATCAGGGAGGCACTGAAGCTTTCTTT. This gives the protein CAWNQGGTEAFF.

The J gene is TRBJ2-1, the V gene TRBV6-1; TRBD2 agrees at 7 bases. V was clipped by 2 bases and J by 3 bases; unmatched bases: 4. This CDR3 has 15 amino acids. Germline V gene sequence: CDR1 MNHNS, CDR2 SASEGT. The chain's CDR3 is CASSEKSSGYNEQFF. CDR3 sequence (DNA): TGTGCCAGCAGTGAAAAGTCTAGCGGCTACAATGAGCAGTTCTTC.

The gene calls are TRBV11-2 and TRBJ1-4; 7 bases agree with TRBD1. The CDR3 is made up of 14 amino acids. J was trimmed by 4 bases and V by 2 bases; bases with no gene match: 1. From germline, CDR1 is SGHAT and CDR2 FQNNGV. For the CDR3, the DNA is TGTGCCAGCAGCTTAAACAGGGGTAATGAAAAACTGTTTTTT. This gives the protein CASSLNRGNEKLFF.

The rearrangement uses TRBV18 and TRBJ1-1; TRBD1 matches at 7 bases. After removal of 6 bases from V and 10 bases from J, the junction contained 5 bases not matched to a gene. The CDR3 runs to 11 residues. Germline values: CDR1 KGHSH, CDR2 LQKENI. CDR3 residues: CASSQQGSAFF. CDR3 nucleotides: TGTGCCAGCTCGCAACAGGGGTCAGCTTTCTTT.

This clone was recorded once. The V and J genes are TRBV7-3 and TRBJ2-7; TRBD2 agrees at 9 bases. Looked up from germline, CDR1 is SGHTA and CDR2 is FQGTGA. The CDR3 spans 15 residues. The J segment lost 0 bases and the V segment lost 6 bases, leaving 6 bases of the junction unmatched. The CDR3 nucleotides are TGTGCCAGCAGTCCCCGCGGGGGGGTCTCCTACGAGCAGTACTTC. It translates to CASSPRGGVSYEQYF.

The V gene is TRBV7-2, the J gene TRBJ2-7; D is unclear. The ends were cut back, 2 bases at V and 2 bases at J, with 7 bases in the middle. CDR3 length equals 13 residues. Germline V CDR1 and CDR2: SGHTA, FQGNSA. This CDR3 reads CASSLSPAYEQYF. CDR3 sequence (DNA): TGTGCCAGCAGCTTAAGTCCGGCCTACGAGCAGTACTTC.

The chain couples TRBV7-8 to TRBJ1-1, with D tentatively TRBD1 (5 bases). Per germline, CDR1 SGHVS and CDR2 FQNEAQ. CDR3 length: 12 residues. V lost 3 bases to trimming and J lost 11 bases, with 13 bases between them. CDR3 sequence: CASSFGASQAFF. The CDR3 DNA is TGTGCCAGCAGCTTTGGGGCCTCGCAGGCTTTCTTT.

This chain links TRBV25-1 with TRBJ2-3; D is perhaps TRBD2 (6 bases). This CDR3 comprises 16 residues. Per germline, CDR1 MGHDK and CDR2 SYGVNS. Trimming stripped 2 bases from V and 3 bases from J, with 15 bases between. CDR3 protein: CASSEVTGTYTDTQYF. The CDR3 coding sequence is TGTGCCAGCAGTGAAGTAACCGGGACTTATACAGATACGCAGTATTTT.

The gene calls are TRBV5-6 and TRBJ1-4; D uncertain. CDR1 SGHDT and CDR2 YYEEEE come from the germline V gene. Deletions cut 6 bases from V and 4 bases from J, with 13 bases between. There are 14 residues in the CDR3. The CDR3 loop reads CASTTTRGNEKLFF. The CDR3 bases are TGTGCCAGCACCACGACCCGGGGTAATGAAAAACTGTTTTTT.

This clone showed up just once. The chain recombines TRBV5-6 with TRBJ1-2, with TRBD1 identical over 7 bases. The germline V gene encodes CDR1 SGHDT and CDR2 YYEEEE. The junction had 7 bases not matched to a gene; V was cut back by 4 bases and J by 4 bases. The CDR3 runs to 14 residues. CDR3 DNA sequence: TGTGCCAGCAGCCGCCGGGACAGCTTCTATGGCTACACCTTC. This translates into CASSRRDSFYGYTF.

This rearrangement joins TRBV27 to TRBJ2-5; D possibly corresponds to TRBD1 (6 bases). Looked up from germline, CDR1 is MNHEY and CDR2 is SMNVEV (reference sequence). The CDR3 is 14 amino acids. The V end lost 4 bases, the J end lost 2 bases, and 11 bases lay between the germline ends. The CDR3 protein is CASSSHRAQETQYF. CDR3 coding DNA: TGTGCCAGCAGTTCCCACAGGGCTCAAGAGACCCAGTACTTC.

The count of this clone is one. The V call is TRBV6-1, the J call TRBJ2-1; tentatively, D is TRBD2 (6 bases). Trimming stripped 6 bases from V and 0 bases from J, with 15 bases between. Germline loops: CDR1 MNHNS, CDR2 SASEGT. The CDR3 runs 16 residues. This chain's CDR3 is CASRELGGSSYNEQFF. Written as DNA, the CDR3 is TGTGCCAGCAGAGAACTCGGGGGTAGCTCCTACAATGAGCAGTTCTTC.

This clone was seen a few times. The rearrangement joins TRBV19 to TRBJ2-3; 15 bases agree with TRBD2. The CDR3 extends over 15 amino acids. Per germline, CDR1 LNHDA and CDR2 SQIVND (reference sequence). J lost 6 bases, V lost 6 bases, and 4 bases had no gene match. The CDR3: CASRSGLAGGDTQYF. DNA for the CDR3: TGTGCCAGTAGAAGTGGACTAGCGGGAGGGGATACGCAGTATTTT. Filled out from reference TRBV19 and TRBJ2-3, the complete variable domain reads DGGITQSPKYLFRKEGQNVTLSCEQNLNHDAMYWYRQDPGQGLRLIYYSQIVNDFQKGDIAEGYSVSREKKESFPLTVTSAQKNPTAFYLCASRSGLAGGDTQYFGPGTRLTVL.

The V gene is TRBV5-1, the J gene TRBJ2-3; the D gene is possibly TRBD2 (5 bases). Germline loops: CDR1 SGHRS, CDR2 YFSETQ. Trimming removed 0 bases from V and 6 bases from J, with 17 bases in between. There are 16 residues in the CDR3. Written as DNA, the CDR3 is TGCGCCAGCAGCTTGGGGGCTAGCAGCGGCGGGGATACGCAGTATTTT. Protein sequence: CASSLGASSGGDTQYF.

The rearrangement links TRBV9 to TRBJ2-5; 10 nucleotides line up with TRBD2. The DNA end favors TRBJ2-7, so the J call may be wrong. CDR1 SGDLS and CDR2 YYNGEE come from the germline V gene. The CDR3 is 15 amino acids. The CDR3 DNA is TGTGCCAGCAGCGTAGCACTAGCGGGGAAATACGAGCAGTACTTC. As protein: CASSVALAGKYEQYF.

A few counts support this clone. The rearrangement joins TRBV19 to TRBJ2-1, with 8 positions matching TRBD2. Germline CDR1 and CDR2: LNHDA and SQIVND (reference sequence). Trimming at V came to 7 bases and at J to 4 bases, leaving 6 bases not matched to a gene. This CDR3 is built from 14 residues. The CDR3 loop is CASNSGAAYNEQFF. CDR3 DNA sequence: TGTGCCAGTAATAGCGGGGCCGCGTACAATGAGCAGTTCTTC.

This chain links TRBV9 with TRBJ1-6, with 7 nucleotides matching TRBD1. The CDR3 has 15 residues. After removal of 1 base from V and 7 bases from J, the junction contained 5 bases not matched to a gene. CDR1 is SGDLS and CDR2 is YYNGEE in the germline V gene. Here the CDR3 reads CASSVRQGPNSPLHF. The CDR3 nucleotides are TGTGCCAGCAGCGTACGACAGGGACCAAATTCACCCCTCCACTTT.

J is TRBJ2-5 and V is TRBV28, with 12 nucleotides matching TRBD2. This CDR3 is 15 amino acids long. The germline V gene has CDR1 MDHEN and CDR2 SYDVKM. Losses at the gene ends were 4 bases for V and 1 base for J; bases not matched to a gene: 1. The CDR3 nucleotides read TGTGCCAGCAGTTGGACTAGCGGGATCCAAGAGACCCAGTACTTC. Its protein is CASSWTSGIQETQYF.

V usage is TRBV7-6 and J usage is TRBJ1-5; 7 positions match TRBD1. V gave up 1 base and J gave up 6 bases; unmatched junction bases: 9. This CDR3 comprises 16 residues. Germline V CDR1 and CDR2: SGHVS, FNYEAQ. The CDR3 here is CASSLGAGGWGQPQHF. In DNA form, the CDR3 reads TGTGCCAGCAGCTTAGGGGCAGGGGGGTGGGGTCAGCCCCAGCATTTT.